This T cell receptor (beta chain) came from a study of identical twins. This clonotype was counted between two and nine times. The target antigen is unknown. Study-wide findings and caveats: Memory repertoires showed no such pattern, whereas abundant cord blood beta clonotypes carried fewer insertions.

Each donor (without exception) was a healthy Caucasian. The authors used template switching to add a universal primer site and gave cDNA unique molecular identifiers. TCRdb fed the 5' RACE reads into MiXCR, producing one record per CDR3 protein. The data contain hundreds of thousands of distinct CDR3 sequences, 8% to 9% of them singletons. These data also formed part of another study, on yellow fever vaccine responses in identical twins. This second study notes: The authors reported partly convergent, partly personalized vaccine responses in identical twins.

What was sequenced was memory (CD45RO+) T cells sorted from blood. The sequence was collected from a woman aged 18-35 years in good health.

The chain's CDR3 is CASSRSRVYNEQFF. The CDR3 region has the DNA TGTGCCAGCAGCCGCTCCCGTGTGTACAATGAGCAGTTCTTC. This chain connects TRBV7-8 to TRBJ2-1; D is undetermined. V dropped 5 bases and J dropped 4 bases, with 12 bases sitting between them. The CDR3 loop spans 14 amino acids. CDR1 is SGHVS and CDR2 is FQNEAQ in the germline V gene.